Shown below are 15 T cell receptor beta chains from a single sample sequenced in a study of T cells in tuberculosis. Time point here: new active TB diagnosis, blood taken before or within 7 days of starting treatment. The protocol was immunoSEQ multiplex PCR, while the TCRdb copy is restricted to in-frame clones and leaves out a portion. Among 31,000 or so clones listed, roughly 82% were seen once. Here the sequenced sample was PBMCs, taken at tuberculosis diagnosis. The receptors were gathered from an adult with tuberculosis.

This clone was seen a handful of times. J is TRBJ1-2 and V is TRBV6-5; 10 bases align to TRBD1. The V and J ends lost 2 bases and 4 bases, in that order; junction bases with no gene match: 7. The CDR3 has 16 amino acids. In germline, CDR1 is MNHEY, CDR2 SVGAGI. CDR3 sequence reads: CASSYIRTGGAYGYTF. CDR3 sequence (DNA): TGTGCCAGCAGTTACATCCGGACAGGGGGGGCCTATGGCTACACCTTC.

The CDR3 protein is CASSLRGGGGYTF. For the CDR3, the DNA is TGTGCCAGCAGCTTACGCGGGGGCGGTGGCTACACCTTC. The chain is built from TRBV11-3 and TRBJ1-2, with D perhaps matching TRBD1 (6 bases). The CDR3 sequence is 13 residues long. Germline V gene data show CDR1 as SGHNT and CDR2 as YENEEA. V lost 2 bases, J lost 7 bases, and 11 bases lay in between.

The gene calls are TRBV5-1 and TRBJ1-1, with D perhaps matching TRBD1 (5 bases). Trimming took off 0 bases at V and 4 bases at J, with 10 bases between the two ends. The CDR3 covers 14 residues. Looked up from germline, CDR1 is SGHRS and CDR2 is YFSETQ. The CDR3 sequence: CASSLDSQGTEAFF. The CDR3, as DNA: TGCGCCAGCAGCTTGGACAGCCAGGGCACTGAAGCTTTCTTT.

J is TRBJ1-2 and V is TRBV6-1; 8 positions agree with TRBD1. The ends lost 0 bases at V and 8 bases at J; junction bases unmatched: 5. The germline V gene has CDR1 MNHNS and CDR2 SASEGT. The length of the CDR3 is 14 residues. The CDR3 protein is CASSEASTGAGYTF. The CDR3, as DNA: TGTGCCAGCAGTGAAGCCTCGACAGGGGCAGGCTACACCTTC.

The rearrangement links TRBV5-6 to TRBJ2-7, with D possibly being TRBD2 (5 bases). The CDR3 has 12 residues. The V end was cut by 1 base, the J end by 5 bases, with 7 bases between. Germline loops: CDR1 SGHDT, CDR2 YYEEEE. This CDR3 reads CASSLHGDEQYF. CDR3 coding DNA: TGTGCCAGCAGCTTGCACGGGGACGAGCAGTACTTC.

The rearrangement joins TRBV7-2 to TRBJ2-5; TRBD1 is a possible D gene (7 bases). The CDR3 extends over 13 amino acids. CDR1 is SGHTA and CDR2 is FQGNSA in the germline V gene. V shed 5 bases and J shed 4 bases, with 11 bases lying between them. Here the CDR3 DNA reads TGTGCCAGCAGCCGACAGGGAGGAGAGACCCAGTACTTC. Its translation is CASSRQGGETQYF.

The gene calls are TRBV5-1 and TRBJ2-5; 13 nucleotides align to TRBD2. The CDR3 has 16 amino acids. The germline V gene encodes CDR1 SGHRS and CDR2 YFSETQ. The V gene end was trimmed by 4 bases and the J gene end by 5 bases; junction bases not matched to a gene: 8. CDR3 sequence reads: CASSEGLTSGGETQYF. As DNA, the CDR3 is TGCGCCAGCAGCGAGGGATTGACTAGCGGGGGGGAGACCCAGTACTTC.

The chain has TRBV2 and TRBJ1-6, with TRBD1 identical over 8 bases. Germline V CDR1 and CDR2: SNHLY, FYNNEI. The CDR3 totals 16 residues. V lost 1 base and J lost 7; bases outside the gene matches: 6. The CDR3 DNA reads TGTGCCAGCAGTGAAGGAGGACAGGGCCTGAATTCACCCCTCCACTTT. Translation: CASSEGGQGLNSPLHF.

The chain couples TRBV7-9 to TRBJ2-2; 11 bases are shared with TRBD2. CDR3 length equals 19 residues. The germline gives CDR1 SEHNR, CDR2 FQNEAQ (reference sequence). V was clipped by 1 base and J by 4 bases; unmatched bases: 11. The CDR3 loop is CASSLEGAFLAGGTGELFF. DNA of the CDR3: TGTGCCAGCAGCTTAGAAGGGGCGTTTCTAGCGGGAGGCACCGGGGAGCTGTTTTTT.

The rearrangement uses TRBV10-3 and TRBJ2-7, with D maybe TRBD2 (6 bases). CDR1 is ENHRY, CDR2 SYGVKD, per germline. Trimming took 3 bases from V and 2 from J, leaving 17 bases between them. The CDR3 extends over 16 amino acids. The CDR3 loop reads CAISDPTLGGTYEQYF. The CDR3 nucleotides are TGTGCCATCAGTGACCCGACCCTCGGAGGGACCTACGAGCAGTACTTC.

CDR3 protein: CASSIGQTYEQYF. CDR3 DNA: TGTGCCAGCAGCATCGGACAGACCTACGAGCAGTACTTC. The chain links TRBV11-1 to TRBJ2-7, with D possibly matching TRBD1 (6 bases). The length of the CDR3 is 13 residues. V lost 5 bases to trimming and J lost 2 bases, with 10 bases between them. In germline, CDR1 is SGHAT, CDR2 FQDESV (reference sequence).

The CDR3 reads CASSDPPGGYTF. The CDR3 DNA is TGTGCCAGCAGCGACCCCCCGGGAGGCTACACCTTC. The rearrangement joins TRBV9 to TRBJ1-2; no clear D gene. This CDR3 is built from 12 residues. Germline V gene lookup returns CDR1 SGDLS and CDR2 YYNGEE. The V gene lost 3 bases and the J gene lost 8 bases, with 11 bases spanning the gap.

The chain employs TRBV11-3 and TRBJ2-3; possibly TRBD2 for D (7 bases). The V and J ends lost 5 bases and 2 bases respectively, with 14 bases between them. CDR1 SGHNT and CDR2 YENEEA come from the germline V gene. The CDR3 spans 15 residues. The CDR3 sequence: CASSPLGGATDTQYF. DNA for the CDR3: TGTGCCAGCAGCCCCTTAGGGGGGGCCACAGATACGCAGTATTTT.

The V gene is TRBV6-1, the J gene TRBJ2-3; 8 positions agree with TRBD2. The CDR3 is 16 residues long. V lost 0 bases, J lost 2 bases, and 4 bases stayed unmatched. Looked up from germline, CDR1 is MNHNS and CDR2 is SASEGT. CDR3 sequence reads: CASSEASGIPTDTQYF. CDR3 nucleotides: TGTGCCAGCAGTGAAGCTAGCGGGATCCCCACAGATACGCAGTATTTT.

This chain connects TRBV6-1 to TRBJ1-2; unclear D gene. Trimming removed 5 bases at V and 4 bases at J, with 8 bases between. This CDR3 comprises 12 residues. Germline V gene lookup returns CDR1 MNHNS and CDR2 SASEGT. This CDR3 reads CASSRGTYGYTF. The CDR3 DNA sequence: TGTGCCAGCAGTAGAGGTACCTATGGCTACACCTTC.